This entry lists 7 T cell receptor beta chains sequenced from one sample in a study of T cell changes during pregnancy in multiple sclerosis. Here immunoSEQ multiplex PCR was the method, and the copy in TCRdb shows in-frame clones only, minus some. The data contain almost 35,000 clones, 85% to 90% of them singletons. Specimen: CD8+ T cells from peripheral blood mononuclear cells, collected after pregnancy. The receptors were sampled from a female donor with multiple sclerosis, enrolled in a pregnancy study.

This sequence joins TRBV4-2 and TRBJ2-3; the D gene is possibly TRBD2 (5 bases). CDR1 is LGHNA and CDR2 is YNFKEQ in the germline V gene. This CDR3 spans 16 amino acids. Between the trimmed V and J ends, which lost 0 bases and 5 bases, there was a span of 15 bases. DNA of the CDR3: TGTGCCAGCAGCCAAGATCGGCGGGCTACACTAGATACGCAGTATTTT. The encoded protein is CASSQDRRATLDTQYF.

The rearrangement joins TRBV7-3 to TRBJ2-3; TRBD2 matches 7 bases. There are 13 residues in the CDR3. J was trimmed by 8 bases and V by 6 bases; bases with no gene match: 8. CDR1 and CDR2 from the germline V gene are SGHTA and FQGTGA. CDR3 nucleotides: TGTGCCAGCAGGGGACTACCCTCGGGTACGCAGTATTTT. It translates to CASRGLPSGTQYF.

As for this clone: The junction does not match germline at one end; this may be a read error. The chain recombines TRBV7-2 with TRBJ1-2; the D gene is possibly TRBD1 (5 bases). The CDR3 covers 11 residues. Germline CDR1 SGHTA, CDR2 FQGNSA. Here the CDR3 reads CAGRESGGYTF. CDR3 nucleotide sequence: TGTGCCGGCAGGGAGTCTGGAGGCTACACCTTC.

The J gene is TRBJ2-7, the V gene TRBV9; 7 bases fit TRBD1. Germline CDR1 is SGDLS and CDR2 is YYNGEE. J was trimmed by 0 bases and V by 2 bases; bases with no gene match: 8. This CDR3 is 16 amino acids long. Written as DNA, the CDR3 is TGTGCCAGCAGCGTTCAAACAGGGGTCGCCTCCTACGAGCAGTACTTC. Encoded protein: CASSVQTGVASYEQYF.

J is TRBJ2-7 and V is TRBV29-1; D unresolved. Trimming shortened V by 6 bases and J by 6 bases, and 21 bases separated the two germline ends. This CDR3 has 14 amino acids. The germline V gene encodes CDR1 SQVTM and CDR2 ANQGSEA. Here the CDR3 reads CSVVEMAAAPEQYF. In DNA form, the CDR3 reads TGCAGCGTCGTCGAAATGGCGGCAGCGCCCGAGCAGTACTTC.

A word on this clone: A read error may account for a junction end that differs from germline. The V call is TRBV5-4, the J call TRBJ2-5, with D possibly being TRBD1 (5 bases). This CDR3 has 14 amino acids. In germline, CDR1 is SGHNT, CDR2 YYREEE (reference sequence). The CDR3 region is CASSLEGYLWGQHF. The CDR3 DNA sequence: TGTGCCAGCAGCTTGGAGGGGTACCTTTGGGGCCAACACTTC.

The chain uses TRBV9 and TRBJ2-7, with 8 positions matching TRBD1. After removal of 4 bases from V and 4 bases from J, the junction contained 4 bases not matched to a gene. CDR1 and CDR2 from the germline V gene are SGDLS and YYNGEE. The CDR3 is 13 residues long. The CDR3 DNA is TGTGCCAGCAGCCCAAGACAGGGGTACGAGCAGTACTTC. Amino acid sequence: CASSPRQGYEQYF.